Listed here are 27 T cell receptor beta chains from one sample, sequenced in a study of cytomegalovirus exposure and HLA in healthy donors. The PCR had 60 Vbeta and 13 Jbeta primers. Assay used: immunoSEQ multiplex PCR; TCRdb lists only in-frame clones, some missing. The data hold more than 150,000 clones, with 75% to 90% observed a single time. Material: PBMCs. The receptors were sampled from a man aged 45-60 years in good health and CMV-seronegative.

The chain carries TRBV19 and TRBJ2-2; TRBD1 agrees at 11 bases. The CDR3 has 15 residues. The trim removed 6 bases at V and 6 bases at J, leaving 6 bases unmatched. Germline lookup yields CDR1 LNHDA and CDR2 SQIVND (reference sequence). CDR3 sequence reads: CASSRDRGASGELFF. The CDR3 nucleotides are TGTGCCAGTAGCCGGGACAGGGGGGCGTCCGGGGAGCTGTTTTTT.

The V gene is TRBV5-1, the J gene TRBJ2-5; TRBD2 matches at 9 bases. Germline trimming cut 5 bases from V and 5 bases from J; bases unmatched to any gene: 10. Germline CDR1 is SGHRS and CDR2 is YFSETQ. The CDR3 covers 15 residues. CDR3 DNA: TGCGCCAGCAGATCGCGGGGGGGTCTCGTGGAGACCCAGTACTTC. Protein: CASRSRGGLVETQYF.

CDR3 DNA sequence: TGTGCTAGTGGTTTGTATGATACGCAGTATTTT. Encoded protein: CASGLYDTQYF. The V gene is TRBV12-5, the J gene TRBJ2-3, with D hard to call. Trimming took off 2 bases at V and 6 bases at J, with 3 bases between the two ends. The CDR3 is 11 residues long. The germline CDR1 and CDR2 sequences are LGHNT and FRNRAP.

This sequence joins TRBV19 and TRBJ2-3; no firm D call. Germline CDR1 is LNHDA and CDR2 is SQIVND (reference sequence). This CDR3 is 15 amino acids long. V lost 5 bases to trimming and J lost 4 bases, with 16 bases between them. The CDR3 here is CASSEVNRVADTQYF. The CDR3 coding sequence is TGTGCCAGTAGTGAGGTCAATCGTGTCGCAGATACGCAGTATTTT.

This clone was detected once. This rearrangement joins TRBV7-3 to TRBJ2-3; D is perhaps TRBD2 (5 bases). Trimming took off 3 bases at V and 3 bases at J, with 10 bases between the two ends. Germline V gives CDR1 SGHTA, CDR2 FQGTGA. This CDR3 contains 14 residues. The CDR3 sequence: CASSFPGSTDTQYF. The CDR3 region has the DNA TGTGCCAGCAGCTTCCCGGGGTCTACAGATACGCAGTATTTT.

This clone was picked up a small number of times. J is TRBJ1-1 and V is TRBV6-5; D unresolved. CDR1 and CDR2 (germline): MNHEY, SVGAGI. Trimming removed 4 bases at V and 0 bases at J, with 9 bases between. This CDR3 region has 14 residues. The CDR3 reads CASSSQALNTEAFF. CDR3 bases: TGTGCCAGCAGTTCCCAGGCCTTGAACACTGAAGCTTTCTTT.

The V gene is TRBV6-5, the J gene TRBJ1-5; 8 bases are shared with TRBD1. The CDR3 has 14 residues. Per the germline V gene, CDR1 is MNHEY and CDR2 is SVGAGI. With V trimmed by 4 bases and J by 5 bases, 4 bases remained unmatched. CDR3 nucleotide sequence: TGTGCCAGCAGTTCTGACAGGGGTGATCAGCCCCAGCATTTT. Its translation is CASSSDRGDQPQHF.

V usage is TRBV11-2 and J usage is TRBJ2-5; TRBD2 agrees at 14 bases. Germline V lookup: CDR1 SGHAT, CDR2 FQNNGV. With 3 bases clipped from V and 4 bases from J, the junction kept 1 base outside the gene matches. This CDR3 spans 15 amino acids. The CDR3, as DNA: TGTGCCAGCAGCTTGGGACTAGCGGGGGTAGAGACCCAGTACTTC. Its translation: CASSLGLAGVETQYF.

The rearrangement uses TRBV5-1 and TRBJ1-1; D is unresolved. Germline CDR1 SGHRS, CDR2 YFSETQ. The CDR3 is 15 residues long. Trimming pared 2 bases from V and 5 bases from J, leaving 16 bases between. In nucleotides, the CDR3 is TGCGCCAGCAGCTTCACCAGGAACAGTAGGACTGAAGCTTTCTTT. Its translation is CASSFTRNSRTEAFF.

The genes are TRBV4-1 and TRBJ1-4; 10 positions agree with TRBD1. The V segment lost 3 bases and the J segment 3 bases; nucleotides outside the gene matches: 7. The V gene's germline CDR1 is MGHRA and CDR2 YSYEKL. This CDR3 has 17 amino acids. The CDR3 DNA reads TGCGCCAGCAGCCAGGCCAGACAGGGGGCAGCTAATGAAAAACTGTTTTTT. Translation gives CASSQARQGAANEKLFF.

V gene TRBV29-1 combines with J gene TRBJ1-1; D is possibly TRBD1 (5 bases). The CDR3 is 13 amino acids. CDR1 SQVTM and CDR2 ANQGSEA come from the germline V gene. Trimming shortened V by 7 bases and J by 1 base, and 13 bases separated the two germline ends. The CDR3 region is CSGIQDWNTEAFF. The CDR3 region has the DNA TGCAGCGGTATACAGGATTGGAACACTGAAGCTTTCTTT.

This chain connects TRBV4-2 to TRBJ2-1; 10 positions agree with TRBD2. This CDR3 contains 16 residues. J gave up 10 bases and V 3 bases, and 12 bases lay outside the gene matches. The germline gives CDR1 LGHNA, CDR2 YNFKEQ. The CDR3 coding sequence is TGTGCCAGCAGCCAGAGGCTAGCGGGGGAGTGGCGAGAGCAGTTCTTC. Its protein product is CASSQRLAGEWREQFF.

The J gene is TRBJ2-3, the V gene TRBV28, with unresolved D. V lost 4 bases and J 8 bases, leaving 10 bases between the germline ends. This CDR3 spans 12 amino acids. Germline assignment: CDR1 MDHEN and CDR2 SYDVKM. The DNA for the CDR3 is TGTGCCAGCAGTTCCGCTAGGAGTACGCAGTATTTT. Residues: CASSSARSTQYF.

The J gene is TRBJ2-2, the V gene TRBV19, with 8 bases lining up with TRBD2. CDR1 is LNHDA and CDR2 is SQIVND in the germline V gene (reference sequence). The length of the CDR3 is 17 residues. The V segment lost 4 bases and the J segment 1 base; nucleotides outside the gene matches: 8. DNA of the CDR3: TGTGCCAGTAGTAGGGCGGGACTAGGAAGGAACACCGGGGAGCTGTTTTTT. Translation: CASSRAGLGRNTGELFF.

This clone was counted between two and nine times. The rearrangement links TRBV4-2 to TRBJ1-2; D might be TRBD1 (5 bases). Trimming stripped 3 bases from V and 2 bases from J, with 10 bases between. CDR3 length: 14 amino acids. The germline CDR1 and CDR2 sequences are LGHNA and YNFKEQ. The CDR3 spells CASSHGRQNYGYTF. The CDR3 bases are TGTGCCAGCAGCCATGGCCGACAGAACTATGGCTACACCTTC.

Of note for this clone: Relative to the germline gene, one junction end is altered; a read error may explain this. CDR3 DNA: TGTTCCAGCAGCCGCAGCGCCGCCACAAAAAACATTCAGTACTTC. This codes for CSSSRSAATKNIQYF. The chain joins TRBV7-9 to TRBJ2-4, with D unclear. Germline CDR1 and CDR2: SEHNR and FQNEAQ (reference sequence). The CDR3 totals 15 residues.

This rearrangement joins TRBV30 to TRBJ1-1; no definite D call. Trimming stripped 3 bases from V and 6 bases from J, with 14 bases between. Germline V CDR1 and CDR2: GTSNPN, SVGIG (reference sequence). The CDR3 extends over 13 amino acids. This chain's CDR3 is CAWSRISNAEAFF. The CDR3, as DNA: TGTGCCTGGAGCCGCATTAGCAATGCTGAAGCTTTCTTT.

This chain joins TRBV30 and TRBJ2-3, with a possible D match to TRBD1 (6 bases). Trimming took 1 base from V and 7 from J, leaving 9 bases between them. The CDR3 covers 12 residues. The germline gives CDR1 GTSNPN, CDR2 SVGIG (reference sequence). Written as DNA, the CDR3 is TGTGCCTGGAGTGGGGGACAAAATACGCAGTATTTT. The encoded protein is CAWSGGQNTQYF.

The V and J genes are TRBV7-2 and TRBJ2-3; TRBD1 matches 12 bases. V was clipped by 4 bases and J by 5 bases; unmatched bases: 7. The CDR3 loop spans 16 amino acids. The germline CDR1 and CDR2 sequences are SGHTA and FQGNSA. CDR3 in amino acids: CASSWRGQGALDTQYF. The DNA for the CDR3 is TGTGCCAGCAGCTGGAGGGGACAGGGGGCTTTAGATACGCAGTATTTT.

The chain's CDR3 is CASSSPWRGRTDTQYF. CDR3 in DNA: TGTGCCAGCAGCTCCCCTTGGCGGGGCCGCACAGATACGCAGTATTTT. J is TRBJ2-3 and V is TRBV5-6, with a tentative D call TRBD2 (6 bases). The CDR3 is 16 amino acids. The V and J ends lost 3 bases and 1 base respectively, with 15 bases between them. The V gene's germline CDR1 is SGHDT and CDR2 YYEEEE.

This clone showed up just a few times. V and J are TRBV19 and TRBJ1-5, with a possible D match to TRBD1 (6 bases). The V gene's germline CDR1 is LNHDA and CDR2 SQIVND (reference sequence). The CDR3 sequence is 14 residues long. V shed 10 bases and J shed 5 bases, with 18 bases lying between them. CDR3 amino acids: CATGQLGAYQPQHF. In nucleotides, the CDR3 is TGTGCCACCGGGCAATTGGGGGCTTATCAGCCCCAGCATTTT.

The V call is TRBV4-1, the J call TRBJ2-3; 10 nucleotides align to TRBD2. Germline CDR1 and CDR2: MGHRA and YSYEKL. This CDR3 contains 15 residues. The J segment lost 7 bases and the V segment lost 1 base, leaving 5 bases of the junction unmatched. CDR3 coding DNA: TGCGCCAGCAGCCAAGGAGCGGGGGGGGTAAATACGCAGTATTTT. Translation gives CASSQGAGGVNTQYF.

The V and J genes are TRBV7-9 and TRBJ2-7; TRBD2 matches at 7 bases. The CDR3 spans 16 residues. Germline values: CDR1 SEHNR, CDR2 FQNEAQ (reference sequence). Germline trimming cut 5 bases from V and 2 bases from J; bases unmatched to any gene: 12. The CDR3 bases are TGTGCCAGCAGCCCCAGGGAGGGTGAAGTCACCTACGAGCAGTACTTC. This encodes CASSPREGEVTYEQYF.

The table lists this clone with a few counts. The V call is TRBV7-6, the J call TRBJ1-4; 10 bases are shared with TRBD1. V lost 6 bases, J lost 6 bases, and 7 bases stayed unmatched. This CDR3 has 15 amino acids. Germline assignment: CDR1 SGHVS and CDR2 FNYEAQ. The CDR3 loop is CASSRRQGADEKLFF. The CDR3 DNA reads TGTGCCAGCAGTCGTAGACAGGGGGCAGATGAAAAACTGTTTTTT.

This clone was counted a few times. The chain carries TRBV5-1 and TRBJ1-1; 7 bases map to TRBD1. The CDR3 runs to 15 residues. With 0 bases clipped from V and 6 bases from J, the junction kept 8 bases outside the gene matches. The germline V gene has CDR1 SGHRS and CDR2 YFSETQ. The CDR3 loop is CASSLASGGRAEAFF. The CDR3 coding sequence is TGCGCCAGCAGCTTGGCGTCAGGGGGAAGGGCTGAAGCTTTCTTT.

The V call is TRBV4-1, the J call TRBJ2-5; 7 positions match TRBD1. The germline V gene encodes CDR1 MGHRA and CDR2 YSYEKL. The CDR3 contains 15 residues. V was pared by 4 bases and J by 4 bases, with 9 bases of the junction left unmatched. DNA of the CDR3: TGCGCCAGCAGCCGCCTACAGGGGTCGGGAGAGACCCAGTACTTC. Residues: CASSRLQGSGETQYF.

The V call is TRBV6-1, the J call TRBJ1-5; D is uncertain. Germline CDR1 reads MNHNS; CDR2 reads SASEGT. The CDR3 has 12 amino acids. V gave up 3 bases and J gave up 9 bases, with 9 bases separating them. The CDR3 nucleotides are TGTGCCAGCAGTGAGGGCCGGGGGCCCCAGCATTTT. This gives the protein CASSEGRGPQHF.